Below are 5 T cell receptor beta chains sequenced from a single sample in a study of fetal regulatory T cell absence and autoimmunity. Sequencing was performed with immunoSEQ multiplex PCR; in TCRdb, only in-frame clones are kept and a portion is missing. This table has some 46,000 clones, roughly 83% appearing once. The material sequenced was cord blood. Receptors originate from a newborn boy with IPEX syndrome.

The V gene is TRBV4-3, the J gene TRBJ1-2; D remains ambiguous. CDR3 length equals 11 residues. Trimming pared 0 bases from V and 4 bases from J, leaving 0 bases between. Germline V CDR1 and CDR2: LGHNA, YSLEER. CDR3 region: CASSQDYGYTF. DNA of the CDR3: TGCGCCAGCAGCCAAGACTATGGCTACACCTTC.

The J gene is TRBJ2-1, the V gene TRBV5-6; 9 bases fit TRBD1. Germline V gene data show CDR1 as SGHDT and CDR2 as YYEEEE. This CDR3 has 15 amino acids. V lost 0 bases and J lost 5; bases outside the gene matches: 3. CDR3 amino acids: CASSLAGTGNNEQFF. The CDR3 region has the DNA TGTGCCAGCAGCTTGGCCGGGACAGGGAACAATGAGCAGTTCTTC.

This sequence joins TRBV19 and TRBJ2-7, with D possibly matching TRBD2 (5 bases). With 1 base removed from V and 5 bases from J, the gap between germline ends came to 15 bases. Germline loops: CDR1 LNHDA, CDR2 SQIVND (reference sequence). The CDR3 consists of 15 residues. The CDR3 here is CASSIGEGPGHEQYF. The CDR3 DNA reads TGTGCCAGTAGTATAGGAGAGGGCCCGGGCCACGAGCAGTACTTC.

V usage is TRBV14 and J usage is TRBJ2-5; D is unresolved. The length of the CDR3 is 12 residues. Germline-derived CDR1 and CDR2 are SGHDN and FVKESK. With 3 bases removed from V and 1 base from J, the gap between germline ends came to 3 bases. This CDR3 is CASSQAQETQYF. The CDR3 region has the DNA TGTGCCAGCAGCCAGGCCCAAGAGACCCAGTACTTC.

The J gene is TRBJ2-4, the V gene TRBV19; D is perhaps TRBD2 (5 bases). V was pared by 4 bases and J by 8 bases, with 6 bases between. The CDR3 is made up of 11 amino acids. Germline V gene data show CDR1 as LNHDA and CDR2 as SQIVND (reference sequence). CDR3 nucleotides: TGTGCCAGTAGTAGGGGAGACATTCAGTACTTC. Translated, it gives CASSRGDIQYF.